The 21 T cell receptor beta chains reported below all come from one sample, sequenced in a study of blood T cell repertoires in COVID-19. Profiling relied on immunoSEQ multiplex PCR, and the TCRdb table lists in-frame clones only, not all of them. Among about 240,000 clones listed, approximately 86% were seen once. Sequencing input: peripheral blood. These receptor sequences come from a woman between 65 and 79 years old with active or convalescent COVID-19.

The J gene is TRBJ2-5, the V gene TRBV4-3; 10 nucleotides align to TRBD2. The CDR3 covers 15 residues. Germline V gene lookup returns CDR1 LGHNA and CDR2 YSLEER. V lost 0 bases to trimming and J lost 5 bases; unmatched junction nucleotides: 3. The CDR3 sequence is CASSQEGGLAETQYF. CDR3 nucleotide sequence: TGCGCCAGCAGCCAAGAGGGGGGACTAGCGGAGACCCAGTACTTC.

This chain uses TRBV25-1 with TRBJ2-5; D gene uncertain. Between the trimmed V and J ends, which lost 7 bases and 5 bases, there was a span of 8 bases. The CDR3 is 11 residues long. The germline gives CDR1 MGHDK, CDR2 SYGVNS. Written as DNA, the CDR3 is TGTGCCAGCACCTTCTTGGAGACCCAGTACTTC. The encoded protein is CASTFLETQYF.

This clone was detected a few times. CDR3 residues: CASSLGTGSSYNSPLHF. Here the CDR3 DNA reads TGTGCCAGCAGCTTAGGGACGGGGAGCTCCTATAATTCACCCCTCCACTTT. The chain carries TRBV7-2 and TRBJ1-6; D gene unclear. This CDR3 contains 17 residues. Germline V lookup: CDR1 SGHTA, CDR2 FQGNSA. The V gene lost 1 base and the J gene lost 0 bases, with 10 bases spanning the gap.

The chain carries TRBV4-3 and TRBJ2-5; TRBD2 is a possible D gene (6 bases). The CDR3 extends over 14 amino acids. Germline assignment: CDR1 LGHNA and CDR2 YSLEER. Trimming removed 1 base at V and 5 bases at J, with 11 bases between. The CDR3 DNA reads TGCGCCAGCAGCCAAGGGGGAGGAACGGAGACCCAGTACTTC. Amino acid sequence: CASSQGGGTETQYF.

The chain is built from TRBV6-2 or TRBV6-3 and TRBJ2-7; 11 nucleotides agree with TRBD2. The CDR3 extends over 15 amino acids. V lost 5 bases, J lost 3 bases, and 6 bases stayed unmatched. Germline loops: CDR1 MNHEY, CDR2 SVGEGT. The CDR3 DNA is TGTGCCAGCAGTCCCTGGGGGACTAGCGGCTACGAGCAGTACTTC. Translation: CASSPWGTSGYEQYF.

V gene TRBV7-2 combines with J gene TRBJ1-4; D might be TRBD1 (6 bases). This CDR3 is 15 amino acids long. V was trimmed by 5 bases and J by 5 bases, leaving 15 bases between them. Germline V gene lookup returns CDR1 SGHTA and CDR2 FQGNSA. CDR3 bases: TGTGCCAGCAGCCCCCGGACAGTGAGAAATGAAAAACTGTTTTTT. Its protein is CASSPRTVRNEKLFF.

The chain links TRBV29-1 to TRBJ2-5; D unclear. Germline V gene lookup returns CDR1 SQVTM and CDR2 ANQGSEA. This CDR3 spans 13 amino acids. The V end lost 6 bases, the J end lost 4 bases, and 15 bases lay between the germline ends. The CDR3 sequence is CSVVRVIGETQYF. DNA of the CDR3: TGCAGCGTCGTCCGCGTAATCGGAGAGACCCAGTACTTC.

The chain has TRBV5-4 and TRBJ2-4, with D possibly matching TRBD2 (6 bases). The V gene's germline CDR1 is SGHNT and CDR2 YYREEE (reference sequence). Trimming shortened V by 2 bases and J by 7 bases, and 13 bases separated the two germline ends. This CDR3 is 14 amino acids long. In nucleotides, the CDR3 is TGTGCCAGCAGCTTAATGACTAGGCGGAACATTCAGTACTTC. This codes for CASSLMTRRNIQYF.

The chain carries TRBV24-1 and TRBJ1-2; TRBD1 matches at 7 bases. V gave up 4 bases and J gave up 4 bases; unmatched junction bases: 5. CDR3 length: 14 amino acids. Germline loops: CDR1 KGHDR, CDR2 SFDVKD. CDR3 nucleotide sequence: TGTGCCACCAGTGAAAGAAACAGGGGCTATGGCTACACCTTC. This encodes CATSERNRGYGYTF.

The CDR3 region has the DNA TGCGCCAGTGGGCGGGGGGACACAGATACGCAGTATTTT. Amino acids: CASGRGDTDTQYF. The V gene is TRBV5-1, the J gene TRBJ2-3; 8 nucleotides match TRBD2. The CDR3 is 13 residues long. After removal of 8 bases from V and 2 bases from J, the junction contained 4 bases not matched to a gene. Germline V gene sequence: CDR1 SGHRS, CDR2 YFSETQ. The full variable domain, in which reference TRBV5-1 and TRBJ2-3 provide the parts outside the CDR3, is KAGVTQTPRYLIKTRGQQVTLSCSPISGHRSVSWYQQTPGQGLQFLFEYFSETQRNKGNFPGRFSGRQFSNSRSEMNVSTLELGDSALYLCASGRGDTDTQYFGPGTRLTVL.

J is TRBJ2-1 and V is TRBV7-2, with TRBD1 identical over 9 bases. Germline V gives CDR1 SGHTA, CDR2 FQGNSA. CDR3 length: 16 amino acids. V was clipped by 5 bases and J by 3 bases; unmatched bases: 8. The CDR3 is CASSANRDRDYNEQFF. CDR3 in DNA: TGTGCCAGCAGCGCCAACCGGGACAGGGACTACAATGAGCAGTTCTTC.

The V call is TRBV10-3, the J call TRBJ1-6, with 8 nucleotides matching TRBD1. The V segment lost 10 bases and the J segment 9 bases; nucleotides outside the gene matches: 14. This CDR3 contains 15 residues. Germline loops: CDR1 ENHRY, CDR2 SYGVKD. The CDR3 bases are TGTGCCACCCGCCTGGACAGGGTAGGAGGTTCACCCCTCCACTTT. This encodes CATRLDRVGGSPLHF.

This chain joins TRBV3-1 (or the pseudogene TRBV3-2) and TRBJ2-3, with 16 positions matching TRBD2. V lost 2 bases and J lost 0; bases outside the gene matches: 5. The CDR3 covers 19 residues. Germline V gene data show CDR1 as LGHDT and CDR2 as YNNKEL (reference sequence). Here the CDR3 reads CASSQTGTSGGASTDTQYF. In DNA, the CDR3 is TGTGCCAGCAGCCAAACCGGGACTAGCGGGGGGGCTAGCACAGATACGCAGTATTTT.

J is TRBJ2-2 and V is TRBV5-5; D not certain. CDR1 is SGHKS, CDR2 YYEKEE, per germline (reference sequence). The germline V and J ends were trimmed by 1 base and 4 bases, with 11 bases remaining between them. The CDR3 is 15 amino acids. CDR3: CASSLMTTVTGELFF. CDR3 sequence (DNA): TGTGCCAGCAGCTTGATGACAACGGTCACCGGGGAGCTGTTTTTT.

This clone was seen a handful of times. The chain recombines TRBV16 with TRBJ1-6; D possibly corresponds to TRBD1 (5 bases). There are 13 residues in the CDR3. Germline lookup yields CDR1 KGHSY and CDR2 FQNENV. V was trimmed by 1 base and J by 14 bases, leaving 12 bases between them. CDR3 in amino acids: CASSQYWGGALHF. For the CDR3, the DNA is TGTGCCAGCAGCCAATATTGGGGGGGAGCCCTCCACTTT.

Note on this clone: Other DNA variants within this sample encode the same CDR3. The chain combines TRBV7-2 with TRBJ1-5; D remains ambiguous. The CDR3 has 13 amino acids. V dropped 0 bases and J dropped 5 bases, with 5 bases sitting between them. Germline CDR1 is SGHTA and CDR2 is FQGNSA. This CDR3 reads CASSLARDQPQHF. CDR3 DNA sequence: TGTGCCAGCAGCTTAGCTCGGGATCAGCCCCAGCATTTT.

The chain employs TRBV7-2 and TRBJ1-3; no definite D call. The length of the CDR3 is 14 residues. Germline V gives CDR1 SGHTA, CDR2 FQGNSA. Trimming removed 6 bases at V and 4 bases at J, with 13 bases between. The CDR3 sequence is CASSAPEIGNTIYF. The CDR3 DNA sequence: TGTGCCAGCAGTGCGCCTGAGATCGGAAACACCATATATTTT.

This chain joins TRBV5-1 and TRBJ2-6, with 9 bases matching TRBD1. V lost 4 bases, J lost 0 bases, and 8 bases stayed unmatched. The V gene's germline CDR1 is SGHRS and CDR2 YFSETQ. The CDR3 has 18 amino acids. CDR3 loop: CASSPRDRVDSGANVLTF. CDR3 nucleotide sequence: TGCGCCAGCAGCCCCCGGGACAGGGTCGACTCTGGGGCCAACGTCCTGACTTTC.

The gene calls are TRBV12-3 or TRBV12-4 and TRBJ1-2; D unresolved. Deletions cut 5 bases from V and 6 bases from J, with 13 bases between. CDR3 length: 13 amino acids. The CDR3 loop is CASSNTRGNGYTF. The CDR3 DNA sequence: TGTGCCAGCAGTAATACTCGGGGTAATGGCTACACCTTC.

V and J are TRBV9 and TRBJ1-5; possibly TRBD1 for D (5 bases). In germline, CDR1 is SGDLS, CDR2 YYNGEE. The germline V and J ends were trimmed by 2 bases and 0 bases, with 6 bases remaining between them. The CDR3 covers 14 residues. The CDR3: CASSVTASNQPQHF. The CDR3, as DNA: TGTGCCAGCAGCGTGACAGCTAGCAATCAGCCCCAGCATTTT.

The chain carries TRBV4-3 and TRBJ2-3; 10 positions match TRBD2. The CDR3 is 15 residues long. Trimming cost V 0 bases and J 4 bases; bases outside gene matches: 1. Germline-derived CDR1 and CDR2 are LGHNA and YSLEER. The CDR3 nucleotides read TGCGCCAGCAGCCAAGACAGCGGGGGGGCAGATACGCAGTATTTT. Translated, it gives CASSQDSGGADTQYF.